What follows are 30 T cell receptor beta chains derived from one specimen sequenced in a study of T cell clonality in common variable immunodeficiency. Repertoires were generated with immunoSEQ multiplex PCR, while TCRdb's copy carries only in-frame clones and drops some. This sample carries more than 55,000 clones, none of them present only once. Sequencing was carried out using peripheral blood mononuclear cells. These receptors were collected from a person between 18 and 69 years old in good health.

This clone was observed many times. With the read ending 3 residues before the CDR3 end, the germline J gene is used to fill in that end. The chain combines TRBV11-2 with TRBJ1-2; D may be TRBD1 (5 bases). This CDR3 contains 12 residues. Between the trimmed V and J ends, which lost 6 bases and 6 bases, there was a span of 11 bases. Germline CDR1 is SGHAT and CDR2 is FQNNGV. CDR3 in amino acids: CASSWRGDGYTF. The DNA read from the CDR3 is TGTGCCAGCAGTTGGAGGGGCGATGGC.

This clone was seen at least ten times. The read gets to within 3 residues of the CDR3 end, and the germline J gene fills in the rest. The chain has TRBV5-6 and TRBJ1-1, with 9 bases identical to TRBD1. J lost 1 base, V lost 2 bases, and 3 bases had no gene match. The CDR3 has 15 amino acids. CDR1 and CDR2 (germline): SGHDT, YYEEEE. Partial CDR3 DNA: TGTGCCAGCAGCTTTGGACAGGGGCCGAACACTGAA. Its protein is CASSFGQGPNTE. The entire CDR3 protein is CASSFGQGPNTEAFF.

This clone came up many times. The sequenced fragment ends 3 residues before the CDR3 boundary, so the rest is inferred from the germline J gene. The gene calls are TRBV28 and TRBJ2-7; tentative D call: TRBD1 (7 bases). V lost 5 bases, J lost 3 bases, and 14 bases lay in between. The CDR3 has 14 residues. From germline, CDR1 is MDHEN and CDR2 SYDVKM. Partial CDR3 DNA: TGTGCCAGCAGTGGGGGGACAGAAGACTACGAG. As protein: CASSGGTEDYE. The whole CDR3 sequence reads CASSGGTEDYEQYF.

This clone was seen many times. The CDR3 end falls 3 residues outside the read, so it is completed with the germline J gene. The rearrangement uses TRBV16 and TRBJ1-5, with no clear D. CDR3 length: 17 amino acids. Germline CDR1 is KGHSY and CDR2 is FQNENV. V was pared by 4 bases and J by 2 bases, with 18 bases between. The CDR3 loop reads CASSLEPVGSGNQPQHF. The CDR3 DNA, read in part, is TGTGCCAGCAGCCTGGAGCCAGTGGGCTCGGGCAATCAGCCC.

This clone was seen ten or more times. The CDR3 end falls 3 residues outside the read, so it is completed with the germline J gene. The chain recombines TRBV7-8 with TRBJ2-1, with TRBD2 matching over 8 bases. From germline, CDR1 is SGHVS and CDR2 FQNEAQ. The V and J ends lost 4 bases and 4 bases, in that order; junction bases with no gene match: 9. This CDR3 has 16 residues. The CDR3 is CASSSSGGLGYNEQFF. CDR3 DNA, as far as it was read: TGTGCCAGCAGCTCAAGCGGGGGTCTCGGGTACAATGAG.

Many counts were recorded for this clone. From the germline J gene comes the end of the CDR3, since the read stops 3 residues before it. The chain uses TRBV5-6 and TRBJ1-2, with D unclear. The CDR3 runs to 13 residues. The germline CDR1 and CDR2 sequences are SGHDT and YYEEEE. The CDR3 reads CASSFWHERGYTF. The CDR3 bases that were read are TGTGCCAGCAGCTTTTGGCACGAGAGGGGC. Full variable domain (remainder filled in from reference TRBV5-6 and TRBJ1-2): DAGVTQSPTHLIKTRGQQVTLRCSPKSGHDTVSWYQQALGQGPQFIFQYYEEEERQRGNFPDRFSGHQFPNYSSELNVNALLLGDSALYLCASSFWHERGYTFGSGTRLTVV.

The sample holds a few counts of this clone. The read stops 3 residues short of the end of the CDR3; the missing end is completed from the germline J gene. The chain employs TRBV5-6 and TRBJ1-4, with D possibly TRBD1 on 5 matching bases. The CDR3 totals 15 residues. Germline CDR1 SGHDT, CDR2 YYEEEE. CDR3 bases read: TGTGCCAGCAGCATTTGGGGCGCTGGGGCCAACGTA. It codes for CASSIWGAGANV. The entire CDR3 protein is CASSIWGAGANVLFF.

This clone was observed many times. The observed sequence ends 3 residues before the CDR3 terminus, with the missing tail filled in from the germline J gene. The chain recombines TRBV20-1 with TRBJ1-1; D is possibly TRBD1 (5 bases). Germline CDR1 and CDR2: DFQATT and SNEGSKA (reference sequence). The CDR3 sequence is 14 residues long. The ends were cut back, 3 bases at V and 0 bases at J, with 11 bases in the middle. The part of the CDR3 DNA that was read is TGCAGTGCTAGCCGACAGAAAATGAACACTGAA. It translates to CSASRQKMNTE. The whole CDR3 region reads CSASRQKMNTEAFF.

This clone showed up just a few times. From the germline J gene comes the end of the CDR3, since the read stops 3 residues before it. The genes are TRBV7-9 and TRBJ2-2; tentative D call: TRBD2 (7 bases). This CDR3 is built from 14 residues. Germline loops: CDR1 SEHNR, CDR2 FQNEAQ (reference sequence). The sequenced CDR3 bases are TGTGCCAGCAAGGGGGGGAGGAGTAATGAAAAG. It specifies CASKGGRSNEK. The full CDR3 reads CASKGGRSNEKLFF. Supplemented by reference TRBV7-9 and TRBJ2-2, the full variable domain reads DTGVSQNPRHKITKRGQNVTFRCDPISEHNRLYWYRQTLGQGPEFLTYFQNEAQLEKSRLLSDRFSAERPKGSFSTLEIQRTEQGDSAMYLCASKGGRSNEKLFFGEGSRLTVL.

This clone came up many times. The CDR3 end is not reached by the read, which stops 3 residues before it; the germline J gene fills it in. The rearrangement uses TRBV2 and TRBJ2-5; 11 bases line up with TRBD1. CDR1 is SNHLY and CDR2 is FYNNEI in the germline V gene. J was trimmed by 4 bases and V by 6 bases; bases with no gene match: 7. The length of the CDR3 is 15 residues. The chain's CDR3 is CASSLSGTGGETQYF. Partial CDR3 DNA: TGTGCCAGCAGCCTTTCCGGGACAGGGGGAGAGACC. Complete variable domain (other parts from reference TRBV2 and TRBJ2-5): EPEVTQTPSHQVTQMGQEVILRCVPISNHLYFYWYRQILGQKVEFLVSFYNNEISEKSEIFDDQFSVERPDGSNFTLKIRSTKLEDSAMYFCASSLSGTGGETQYFGPGTRLLVL.

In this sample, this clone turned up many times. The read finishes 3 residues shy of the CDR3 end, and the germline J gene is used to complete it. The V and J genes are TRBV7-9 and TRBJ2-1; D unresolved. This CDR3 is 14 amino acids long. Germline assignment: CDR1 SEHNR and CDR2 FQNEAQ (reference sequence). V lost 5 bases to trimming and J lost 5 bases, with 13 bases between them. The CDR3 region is CASSNFRRNNEQFF. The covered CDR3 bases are TGTGCCAGCAGCAACTTCCGGCGGAACAATGAG. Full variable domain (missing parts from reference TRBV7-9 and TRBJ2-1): DTGVSQNPRHKITKRGQNVTFRCDPISEHNRLYWYRQTLGQGPEFLTYFQNEAQLEKSRLLSDRFSAERPKGSFSTLEIQRTEQGDSAMYLCASSNFRRNNEQFFGPGTRLTVL.

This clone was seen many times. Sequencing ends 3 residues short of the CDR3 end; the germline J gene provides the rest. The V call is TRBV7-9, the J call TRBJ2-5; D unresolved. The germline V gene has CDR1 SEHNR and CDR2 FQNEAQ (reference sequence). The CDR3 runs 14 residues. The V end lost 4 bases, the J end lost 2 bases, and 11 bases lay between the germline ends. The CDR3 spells CASSSELVQETQYF. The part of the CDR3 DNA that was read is TGTGCCAGCAGCTCCGAACTGGTACAAGAGACC. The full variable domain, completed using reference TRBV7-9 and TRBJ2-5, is DTGVSQNPRHKITKRGQNVTFRCDPISEHNRLYWYRQTLGQGPEFLTYFQNEAQLEKSRLLSDRFSAERPKGSFSTLEIQRTEQGDSAMYLCASSSELVQETQYFGPGTRLLVL.

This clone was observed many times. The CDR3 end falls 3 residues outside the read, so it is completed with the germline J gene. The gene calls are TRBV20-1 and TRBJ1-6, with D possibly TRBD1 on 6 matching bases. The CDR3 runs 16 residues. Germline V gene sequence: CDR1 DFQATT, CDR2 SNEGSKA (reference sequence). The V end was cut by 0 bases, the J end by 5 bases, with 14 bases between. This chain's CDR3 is CSARERYRVDNSPLHF. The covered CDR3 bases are TGCAGTGCTAGAGAAAGATACAGGGTGGATAATTCACCC.

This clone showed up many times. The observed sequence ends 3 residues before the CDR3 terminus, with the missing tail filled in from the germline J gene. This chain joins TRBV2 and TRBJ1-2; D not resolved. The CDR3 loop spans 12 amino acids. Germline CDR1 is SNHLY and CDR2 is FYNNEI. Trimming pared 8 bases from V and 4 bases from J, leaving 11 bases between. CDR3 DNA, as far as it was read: TGTGCCAGCCGGGTCGGGTTCTATGGC. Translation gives CASRVGFYG. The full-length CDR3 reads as CASRVGFYGYTF.

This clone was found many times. CDR3 region: CASSGGLNQPQHF. The sequenced part of the CDR3 DNA is TGTGCCAGTAGCGGAGGGCTCAATCAGCCC. This rearrangement joins TRBV19 to TRBJ1-5; unclear D gene. The CDR3 end falls 3 residues outside the read, so it is completed with the germline J gene. With 6 bases removed from V and 3 bases from J, the gap between germline ends came to 9 bases. CDR3 length: 13 residues. Germline CDR1 is LNHDA and CDR2 is SQIVND (reference sequence).

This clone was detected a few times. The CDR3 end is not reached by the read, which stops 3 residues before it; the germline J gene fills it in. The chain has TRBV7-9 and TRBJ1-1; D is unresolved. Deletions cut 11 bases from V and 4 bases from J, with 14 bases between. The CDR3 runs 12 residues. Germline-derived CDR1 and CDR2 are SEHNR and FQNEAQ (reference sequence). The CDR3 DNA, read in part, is TGTGCCGGGCTAAGGGTGGGCACTGAA. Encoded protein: CAGLRVGTE. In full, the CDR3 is CAGLRVGTEAFF.

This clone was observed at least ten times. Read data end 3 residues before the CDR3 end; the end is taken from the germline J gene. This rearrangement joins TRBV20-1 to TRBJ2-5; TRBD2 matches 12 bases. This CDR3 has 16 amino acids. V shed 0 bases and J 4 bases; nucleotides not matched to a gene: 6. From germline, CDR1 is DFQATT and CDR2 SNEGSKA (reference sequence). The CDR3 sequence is CSARDTSGRSGETQYF. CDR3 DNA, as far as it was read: TGCAGTGCTAGAGATACTAGCGGGAGGTCGGGAGAGACC.

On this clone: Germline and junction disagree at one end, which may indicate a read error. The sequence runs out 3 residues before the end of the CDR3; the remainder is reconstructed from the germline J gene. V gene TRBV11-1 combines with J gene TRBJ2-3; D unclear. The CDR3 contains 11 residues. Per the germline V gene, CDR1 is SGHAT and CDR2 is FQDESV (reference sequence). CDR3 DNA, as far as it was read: TGTGCCAGCAGCTTTTCAGAGACG. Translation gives CASSFSET. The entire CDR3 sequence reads CASSFSETQYF.

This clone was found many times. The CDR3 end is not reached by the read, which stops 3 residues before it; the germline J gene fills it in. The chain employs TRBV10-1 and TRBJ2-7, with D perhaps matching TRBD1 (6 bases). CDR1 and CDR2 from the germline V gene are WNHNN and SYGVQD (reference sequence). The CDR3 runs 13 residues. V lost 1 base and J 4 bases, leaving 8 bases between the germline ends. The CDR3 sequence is CASSEYRDYEQYF. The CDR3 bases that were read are TGCGCCAGCAGTGAGTACAGGGATTACGAG.

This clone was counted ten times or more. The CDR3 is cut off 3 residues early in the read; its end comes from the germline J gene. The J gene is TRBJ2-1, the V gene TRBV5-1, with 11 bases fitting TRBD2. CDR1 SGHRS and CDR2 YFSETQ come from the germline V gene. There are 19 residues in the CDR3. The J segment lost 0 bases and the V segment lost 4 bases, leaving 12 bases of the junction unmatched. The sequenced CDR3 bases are TGCGCCAGCAGCAATGTGGCTAGCGGGAGGACGAGCTCCTACAATGAG. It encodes CASSNVASGRTSSYNE. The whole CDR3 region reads CASSNVASGRTSSYNEQFF.

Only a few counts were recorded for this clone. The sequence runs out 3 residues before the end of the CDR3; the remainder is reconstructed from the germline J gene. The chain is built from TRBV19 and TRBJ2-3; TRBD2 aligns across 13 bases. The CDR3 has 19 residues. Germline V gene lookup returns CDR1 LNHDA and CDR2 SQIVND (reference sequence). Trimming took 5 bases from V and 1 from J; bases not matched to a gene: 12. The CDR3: CASSSRTSGGVLGTDTQYF. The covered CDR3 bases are TGTGCCAGTAGTTCCCGAACTAGCGGGGGGGTTCTGGGCACAGATACG.

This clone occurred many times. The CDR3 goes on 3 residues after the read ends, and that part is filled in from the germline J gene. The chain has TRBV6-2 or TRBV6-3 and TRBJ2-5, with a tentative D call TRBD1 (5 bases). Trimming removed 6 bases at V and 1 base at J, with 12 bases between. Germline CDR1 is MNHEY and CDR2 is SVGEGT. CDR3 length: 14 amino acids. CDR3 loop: CASRRQSIQETQYF. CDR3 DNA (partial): TGTGCCAGCAGGCGACAGTCAATCCAAGAGACC.

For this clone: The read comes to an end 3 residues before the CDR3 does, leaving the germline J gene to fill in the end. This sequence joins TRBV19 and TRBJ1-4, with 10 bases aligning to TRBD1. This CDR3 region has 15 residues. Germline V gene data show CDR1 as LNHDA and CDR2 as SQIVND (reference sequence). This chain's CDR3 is CASSSAGTGDSPLFF. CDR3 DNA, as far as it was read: TGTGCCAGTAGTAGTGCCGGGACAGGGGATTCACCA.

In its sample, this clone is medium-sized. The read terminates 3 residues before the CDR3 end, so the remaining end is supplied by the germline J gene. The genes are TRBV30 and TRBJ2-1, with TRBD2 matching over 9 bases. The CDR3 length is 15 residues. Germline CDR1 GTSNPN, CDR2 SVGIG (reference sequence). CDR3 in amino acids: CAIRRSGRSLNEQFF. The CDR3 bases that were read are TGTGCTATCCGTCGGAGCGGGAGGTCCTTAAATGAG. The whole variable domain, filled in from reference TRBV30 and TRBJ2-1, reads SQTIHQWPATLVQPVGSPLSLECTVEGTSNPNLYWYRQAAGRGLQLLFYSVGIGQISSEVPQNLSASRPQDRQFILSSKKLLLSDSGFYLCAIRRSGRSLNEQFFGPGTRLTVL.

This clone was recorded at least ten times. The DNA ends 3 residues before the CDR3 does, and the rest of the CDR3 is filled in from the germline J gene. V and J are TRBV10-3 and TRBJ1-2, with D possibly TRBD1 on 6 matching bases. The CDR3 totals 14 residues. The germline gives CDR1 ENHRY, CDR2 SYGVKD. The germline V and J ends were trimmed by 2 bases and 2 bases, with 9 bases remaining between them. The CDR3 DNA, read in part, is TGTGCCATCAGTGAGGCAACAGGGAACTATGGC. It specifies CAISEATGNYG. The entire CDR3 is CAISEATGNYGYTF.

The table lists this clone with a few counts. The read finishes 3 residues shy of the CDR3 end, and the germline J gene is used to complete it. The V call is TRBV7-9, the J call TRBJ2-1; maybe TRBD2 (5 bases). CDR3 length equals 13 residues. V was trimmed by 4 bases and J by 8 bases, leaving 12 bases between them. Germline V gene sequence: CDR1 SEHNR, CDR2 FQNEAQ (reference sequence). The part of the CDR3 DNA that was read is TGTGCCAGCAGCTCCGGACTGGCCCATGAG. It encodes CASSSGLAHE. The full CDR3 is CASSSGLAHEQFF. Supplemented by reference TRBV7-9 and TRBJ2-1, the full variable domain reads DTGVSQNPRHKITKRGQNVTFRCDPISEHNRLYWYRQTLGQGPEFLTYFQNEAQLEKSRLLSDRFSAERPKGSFSTLEIQRTEQGDSAMYLCASSSGLAHEQFFGPGTRLTVL.

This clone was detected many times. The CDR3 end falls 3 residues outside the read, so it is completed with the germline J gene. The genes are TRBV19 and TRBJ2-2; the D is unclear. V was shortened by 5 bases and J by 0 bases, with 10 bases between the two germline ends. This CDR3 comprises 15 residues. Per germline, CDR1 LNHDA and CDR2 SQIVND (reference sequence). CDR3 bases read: TGTGCCAGTAGTCCCCGCGGTTCGAACACCGGGGAG. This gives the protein CASSPRGSNTGE. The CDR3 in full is CASSPRGSNTGELFF. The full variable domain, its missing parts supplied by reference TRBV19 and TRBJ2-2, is DGGITQSPKYLFRKEGQNVTLSCEQNLNHDAMYWYRQDPGQGLRLIYYSQIVNDFQKGDIAEGYSVSREKKESFPLTVTSAQKNPTAFYLCASSPRGSNTGELFFGEGSRLTVL.

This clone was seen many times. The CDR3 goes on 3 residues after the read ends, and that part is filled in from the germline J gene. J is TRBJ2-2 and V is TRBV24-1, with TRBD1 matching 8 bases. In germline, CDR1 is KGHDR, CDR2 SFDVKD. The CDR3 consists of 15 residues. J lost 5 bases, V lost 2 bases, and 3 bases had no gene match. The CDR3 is CATSDSDRDTGELFF. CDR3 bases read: TGTGCCACCAGTGATTCGGACAGGGATACCGGGGAG.

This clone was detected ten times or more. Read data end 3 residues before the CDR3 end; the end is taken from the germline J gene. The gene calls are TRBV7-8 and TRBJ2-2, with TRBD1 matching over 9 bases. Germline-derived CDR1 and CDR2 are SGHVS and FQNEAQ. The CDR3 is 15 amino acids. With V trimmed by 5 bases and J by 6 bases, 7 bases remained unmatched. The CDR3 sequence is CASSGQGRDAGELFF. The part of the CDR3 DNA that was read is TGTGCCAGCAGCGGACAGGGGAGGGACGCCGGGGAG.

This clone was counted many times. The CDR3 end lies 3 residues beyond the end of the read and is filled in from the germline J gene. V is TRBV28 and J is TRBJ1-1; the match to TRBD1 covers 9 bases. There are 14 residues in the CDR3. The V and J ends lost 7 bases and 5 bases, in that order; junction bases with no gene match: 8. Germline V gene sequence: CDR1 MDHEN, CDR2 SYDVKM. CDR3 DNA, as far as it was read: TGTGCCAGCACCGAGAGACAGGGGGGGACTGAA. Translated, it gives CASTERQGGTE. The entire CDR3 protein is CASTERQGGTEAFF.